This T cell receptor beta chain stems from a study of T-cell memory formation after mild COVID-19 (dated by TCRdb to about 2021). Regarding the research as a whole: TCR sequence clusters from the two donors were found to be largely donor specific. Two young, previously healthy adult volunteers made up the cohort, one male and one female. T-cell clones expanding and contracting after mild COVID-19 in a couple of donors were tracked by longitudinal TCRalpha and TCRbeta repertoire sequencing. Summary of the overall study and its limitations: Only two mild cases were covered in the study, and larger cohorts including severe cases with pre-infection samples were considered necessary. SARS-CoV-2 specificity of the second-wave clones peaking on day 37 was not confirmed. Contracting CD4+ clones turned up mainly in the CM and EM memory subsets, whereas EMRA was where CD8+ clones were enriched. Clones contracting from day 15 to 85 had balanced CD4/CD8 phenotypes, while a second wave expanding from day 15 to 37 was biased towards CD4+. The detection of some responding clones in pre-infection memory suggests that pre-existing cross-reactive memory T cells joined the SARS-CoV-2 response.

PBMCs were isolated by Ficoll-Paque density gradient centrifugation. This clonotype was counted only a few times. This receptor's antigen is unknown. No per-base quality is available; no much larger clone lies one base away. Instrument on record: Illumina NovaSeq 6000. TCRalpha and TCRbeta cDNA libraries were constructed by 5'RACE with constant-segment primers, with sample barcodes and unique molecular identifiers being introduced. Trizol reagent was used to extract RNA from every sample. The libraries were amplified in two PCR steps, and the second step added a second sample barcode and Illumina TruSeq adapters. Sequencing of the libraries was done on an Illumina NovaSeq, producing 2 x 150 bp paired-end reads. As for the original processing: Reads were demultiplexed and collapsed into UMI-guided consensus sequences with migec v1.2.7. Using mixcr v2.1.11, the UMI consensuses were aligned to TRA and TRB V and J templates and assembled into clonotypes. Expanded or contracted clonotypes were those called significant by both edgeR and NoisET, with noise models trained on biological replicates. For edgeR calls, the thresholds were a false discovery rate-adjusted p below 0.01 and a log2 fold-change of 1. As an exploratory analysis of dynamics, max-normalized trajectories of the 1000 most abundant clonotypes were examined with PCA combined with hierarchical clustering. Each responding clone was given a CD4 or CD8 phenotype based on the CD4+ and CD8+ repertoires, which had been sequenced separately. TCRdb's own reprocessing of the public reads used fastp at Q25 and MiXCR and kept productive beta chains. Under each unique CDR3 protein, matching rows form one entry showing the most common genes and DNA. What appears here as the V and J calls and clone size reflects TCRdb's work, not the paper's. A total of some 190,000 distinct CDR3 sequences appear in this sample, roughly 16% of them only once. Approximately 2% of the sample goes to the ten largest clones.

CDR1 and CDR2 are drawn from the germline V gene (reference sequence): LGHDT, YNNKEL. The junction carries 14 bases between V and J, which are trimmed by 3 bases and 5 bases respectively. Including the terminal cysteine and phenylalanine, the CDR3 comprises 15 residues. CDR3 DNA only is kept here, 45 bases in frame from base 1. The chain joins TRBV3-1 to TRBJ1-5, with a weak D call of TRBD1 (5 bases match). The sample comprised PBMCs or a T cell subset sorted from them (not recorded which). The source is an adult woman who had mild COVID-19 (a few samples of this study predate the infection). The sample titles of this study are shuffled in the database, so cell type and time point are left out; the donor was told from shared clones. The CDR3 protein is CASSQEGRWDQPQHF. The DNA is TGTGCCAGCAGCCAGGAGGGGAGGTGGGATCAGCCCCAGCATTTT.